This T cell receptor beta chain was identified in a study of cytomegalovirus exposure and HLA in healthy donors. Study results and caveats: Data from an earlier analysis indicated that most TCR beta V segments were productive either about 87% or about 30% of the time.

Note on this clone: Its specificity is unknown.

Donors were nominally healthy when sampled, though unrecorded immune exposures were likely. Researchers ran the PCR with 60 Vbeta and 13 Jbeta primers. The assay was immunoSEQ multiplex PCR, and TCRdb's table has in-frame clones only and misses some. The data show under 200,000 clones, with approximately 85% seen just once and roughly 8.8% held by the top ten. This TCR was recovered from a man between 18 and 29 years old in good health and CMV-seropositive. Sequencing was performed on PBMCs.

For the CDR3, the DNA is TGCGCCAGCAGCTTGGCCTCAGGGGCCAGCTCTGGAAACACCATATATTTT. Translation gives CASSLASGASSGNTIYF. The chain joins TRBV5-1 to TRBJ1-3, with a tentative D call TRBD1 (6 bases). The CDR3 is 17 amino acids. Germline V gene sequence: CDR1 SGHRS, CDR2 YFSETQ. Trimming left V 0 bases short and J 0 bases short, with 13 bases between.